The 13 T cell receptor beta chains below were found in one sample sequenced in a study of T cells after yellow fever vaccination. Via MiXCR, TCRdb re-called the 5' RACE reads, giving one row per CDR3 protein. Of 100,000 to 150,000 distinct CDR3 sequences detected, over 12% appear once; the ten largest clones hold roughly 45%. The material sequenced was CD8+ T cells sorted from PBMCs, taken 5 days after the yellow fever booster vaccination. Receptor source: a man aged 18 to 35 who received the YFV17D yellow fever vaccine.

The chain combines TRBV4-3 with TRBJ2-1; D is unresolved. The germline V gene encodes CDR1 LGHNA and CDR2 YSLEER. The germline V and J ends were trimmed by 0 bases and 10 bases, with 16 bases remaining between them. This CDR3 comprises 15 residues. In DNA, the CDR3 is TGCGCCAGCAGCCAAGATAGTTATTACTATTACGAGCAGTTCTTC. Protein product: CASSQDSYYYYEQFF.

The genes are TRBV9 and TRBJ1-1; D might be TRBD1 (5 bases). Germline CDR1 and CDR2: SGDLS and YYNGEE. Trimming cost V 3 bases and J 4 bases, with 16 bases left between them. There are 15 residues in the CDR3. DNA for the CDR3: TGTGCCAGCAGCGGGGGGACTTATATGGTCACTGAAGCTTTCTTT. Amino acid sequence: CASSGGTYMVTEAFF.

The table lists this clonotype with a few counts. This chain connects TRBV12-3 or TRBV12-4 to TRBJ2-1; tentatively, D is TRBD1 (6 bases). This CDR3 spans 18 amino acids. V was cut by 3 bases and J by 7 bases, with 25 bases left in between. The CDR3 loop is CASSFLLYGQSNNNEQFF. The CDR3 region has the DNA TGTGCCAGCAGTTTTTTGTTATACGGACAGTCTAACAATAATGAGCAGTTCTTC.

This clonotype has a count of ten or more. The chain's CDR3 is CASSLVAGLNTEAFF. DNA of the CDR3: TGTGCCAGCAGCTTAGTTGCGGGGCTGAACACTGAAGCTTTCTTT. The rearrangement joins TRBV7-9 to TRBJ1-1, with D possibly matching TRBD1 (5 bases). Trimming took 1 base from V and 0 from J, leaving 9 bases between them. The CDR3 covers 15 residues. CDR1 is SEHNR, CDR2 FQNEAQ, per germline (reference sequence).

This clonotype was observed at least ten times. V and J are TRBV4-1 and TRBJ2-7, with TRBD2 matching 7 bases. This CDR3 region has 15 residues. Germline values: CDR1 MGHRA, CDR2 YSYEKL. The junction had 5 bases not matched to a gene; V was cut back by 1 base and J by 2 bases. Written as DNA, the CDR3 is TGCGCCAGCAGCCAAGTTCTAGCGGCAACCTACGAGCAGTACTTC. This encodes CASSQVLAATYEQYF.

J is TRBJ2-1 and V is TRBV11-2; tentative D call: TRBD1 (5 bases). This CDR3 is 15 amino acids long. From germline, CDR1 is SGHAT and CDR2 FQNNGV. Trimming took off 0 bases at V and 8 bases at J, with 14 bases between the two ends. CDR3: CASSLEARDIDEQFF. The CDR3 nucleotides are TGTGCCAGCAGCTTAGAGGCCAGGGATATCGATGAGCAGTTCTTC.

The chain joins TRBV7-8 to TRBJ1-2; 7 nucleotides align to TRBD1. Germline V lookup: CDR1 SGHVS, CDR2 FQNEAQ. There are 12 residues in the CDR3. V lost 0 bases, J lost 10 bases, and 2 bases stayed unmatched. CDR3 DNA sequence: TGTGCCAGCAGCTTAGCGGGACAGCTCTACACCTTC. It codes for CASSLAGQLYTF.

As to this clonotype: Sequence at one end of the junction differs from germline and may be a read error. The chain links TRBV10-3 to TRBJ1-5; 9 nucleotides align to TRBD1. The CDR3 loop spans 16 amino acids. In germline, CDR1 is ENHRY, CDR2 SYGVKD. The CDR3 region is CAISESGTGRNQHQHF. The CDR3 DNA sequence: TGTGCCATCAGTGAGTCGGGGACAGGGCGTAATCAGCACCAGCATTTT.

This clonotype was counted a few times. The chain combines TRBV4-1 with TRBJ1-4; possible D gene TRBD1, 6 bases. Germline loops: CDR1 MGHRA, CDR2 YSYEKL. Trimming removed 6 bases at V and 4 bases at J, with 15 bases between. The CDR3 contains 15 residues. This CDR3 is CASRLRDISNEKLFF. CDR3 nucleotide sequence: TGCGCCAGCAGGCTCAGGGACATCAGTAATGAAAAACTGTTTTTT.

In this sample, this clonotype turned up a few times. The genes are TRBV5-1 and TRBJ1-2; 7 positions agree with TRBD1. The CDR3 consists of 15 residues. The V and J ends lost 3 bases and 5 bases, in that order; junction bases with no gene match: 10. Germline CDR1 is SGHRS and CDR2 is YFSETQ. For the CDR3, the DNA is TGCGCCAGCAGCTCCTCAAGACAGGGAAGATATGGCTACACCTTC. Its translation: CASSSSRQGRYGYTF.

This clonotype has only a few counts. This chain links TRBV19 with TRBJ2-7, with D hard to call. Trimming removed 6 bases from V and 5 bases from J, with 14 bases in between. Per germline, CDR1 LNHDA and CDR2 SQIVND (reference sequence). The CDR3 spans 13 residues. This CDR3 is CASSTGPSDEQYV. CDR3 nucleotides: TGTGCCAGTAGCACGGGCCCAAGCGACGAGCAGTACGTC.

In its sample, this clonotype was seen a few times. The chain is built from TRBV12-3 or TRBV12-4 and TRBJ1-3; TRBD1 matches at 8 bases. CDR3 size: 14 residues. Trimming removed 4 bases from V and 4 bases from J; junction bases left unmatched: 3. The DNA of the CDR3 is TGTGCCAGCAGTTCAGGGGGCACGGGAAACACCATATATTTT. Translating gives CASSSGGTGNTIYF.

This clonotype was seen a few times. This rearrangement joins TRBV6-5 to TRBJ1-2; D remains ambiguous. This CDR3 comprises 15 residues. Germline V lookup: CDR1 MNHEY, CDR2 SVGAGI. V lost 0 bases to trimming and J lost 6 bases, with 14 bases between them. The CDR3 nucleotides read TGTGCCAGCAGTTACTCGATTGAGTTAGGCGATGGCTACACCTTC. Protein product: CASSYSIELGDGYTF.